These 12 T cell receptor beta chains were sequenced from one sample in a study of preoperative IRX-2 immunotherapy in early breast cancer. Here immunoSEQ multiplex PCR was the method, and the copy in TCRdb shows in-frame clones only, minus some. The table lists around 30,000 clones, 78% of them singletons. Treatment denoted: preoperative locoregional IRX-2 cytokine immunotherapy. The sequencing here drew on lymph node tissue, taken before IRX-2 immunotherapy. The source of these receptors is a human donor with breast cancer.

J is TRBJ1-1 and V is TRBV6-8, with 8 bases aligning to TRBD1. This CDR3 is built from 15 residues. Looked up from germline, CDR1 is MNHGY and CDR2 is SAAAGT. V lost 0 bases, J lost 1 base, and 1 base stayed unmatched. The CDR3 sequence: CASSYSTGANTEAFF. In DNA, the CDR3 is TGTGCCAGCAGTTACTCGACAGGGGCGAACACTGAAGCTTTCTTT.

The V gene is TRBV23-1, the J gene TRBJ2-5; D is undetermined. TRBV23-1 is recorded as an ORF, its role being uncertain. The germline V and J ends were trimmed by 7 bases and 2 bases, with 14 bases remaining between them. The CDR3 is 14 amino acids. CDR3 nucleotide sequence: TGCGCCAGCACCCCAGGTCGGTCTCAAGAGACCCAGTACTTC. Translating it yields CASTPGRSQETQYF.

Concerning this clone itself: Sequence at one end of the junction differs from germline and may be a read error. The rearrangement links TRBV7-1 to TRBJ1-2; unclear D gene. TRBV7-1 is an ORF for which the function is uncertain. This CDR3 region has 13 residues. Here the CDR3 DNA reads TGTGCCAGCAGCTTCTCAAAAAACTTTGGCTACACCTTC. Amino acids: CASSFSKNFGYTF.

The CDR3 is CASSIQGTGDYGYTF. CDR3 DNA sequence: TGTGCCAGTAGTATTCAGGGGACAGGGGATTATGGCTACACCTTC. V is TRBV19 and J is TRBJ1-2, with 10 nucleotides matching TRBD1. CDR1 and CDR2 (germline): LNHDA, SQIVND (reference sequence). J was trimmed by 5 bases and V by 3 bases; bases with no gene match: 6. The CDR3 loop spans 15 amino acids.

This clone has a handful of counts. J is TRBJ2-3 and V is TRBV30, with TRBD1 matching 9 bases. The CDR3 covers 14 residues. Looked up from germline, CDR1 is GTSNPN and CDR2 is SVGIG (reference sequence). The V and J ends lost 2 bases and 2 bases, in that order; junction bases with no gene match: 2. CDR3 DNA: TGTGCCTGGAGTAGGGACAGGGCCACAGATACGCAGTATTTT. Translated, it gives CAWSRDRATDTQYF.

The J gene is TRBJ1-3, the V gene TRBV6-8; D might be TRBD1 (6 bases). CDR1 is MNHGY, CDR2 SAAAGT, per germline. The V end lost 5 bases, the J end lost 0 bases, and 17 bases lay between the germline ends. The CDR3 runs to 17 residues. CDR3 nucleotide sequence: TGTGCCAGCAGTCGTGCCGGGACACGGAGCTCTGGAAACACCATATATTTT. Protein product: CASSRAGTRSSGNTIYF.

V gene TRBV6-8 combines with J gene TRBJ1-6, with D possibly being TRBD1 (5 bases). This CDR3 is 14 amino acids long. Deletions cut 0 bases from V and 9 bases from J, with 9 bases between. CDR1 is MNHGY, CDR2 SAAAGT, per germline. The CDR3 sequence: CASSYSMGVSPLHF. CDR3 nucleotide sequence: TGTGCCAGCAGTTACTCGATGGGGGTTTCACCCCTCCACTTT.

V gene TRBV12-2 combines with J gene TRBJ1-1. TRBV12-2 is designated a pseudogene. The CDR3 is 18 residues long. The CDR3 sequence: CASRLARIPKKGLWIAFF. CDR3 in DNA: TGTGCAAGTCGCTTAGCGCGGATCCCCAAAAAGGGTCTCTGGATAGCTTTCTTT.

The CDR3 region is CAIRGTGGALSTEAFF. As DNA, the CDR3 is TGTGCCATCAGGGGGACAGGAGGGGCCCTGAGCACTGAAGCTTTCTTT. This chain joins TRBV6-8 and TRBJ1-1; TRBD1 agrees at 8 bases. The CDR3 runs to 16 residues. From germline, CDR1 is MNHGY and CDR2 SAAAGT. Trimming cost V 10 bases and J 4 bases; bases outside gene matches: 17.

The chain carries TRBV6-8 and TRBJ1-5; D perhaps matches TRBD1 (5 bases). CDR1 is MNHGY and CDR2 is SAAAGT in the germline V gene. V dropped 4 bases and J dropped 3 bases, with 10 bases sitting between them. The CDR3 covers 14 residues. The CDR3 loop is CASSFGGVNQPQHF. Written as DNA, the CDR3 is TGTGCCAGCAGTTTTGGGGGAGTCAATCAGCCCCAGCATTTT.

V is TRBV6-8 and J is TRBJ2-1; TRBD2 matches 15 bases. CDR1 and CDR2 (germline): MNHGY, SAAAGT. The CDR3 totals 17 residues. After removal of 5 bases from V and 6 bases from J, the junction contained 8 bases not matched to a gene. The CDR3 DNA reads TGTGCCAGCAGTCCCGGACTAGCGGGGGGGAAACCCAATGAGCAGTTCTTC. Its translation is CASSPGLAGGKPNEQFF.

The rearrangement joins TRBV28 to TRBJ1-2; no clear D. V was pared by 6 bases and J by 0 bases, with 14 bases between. The CDR3 covers 15 residues. Germline CDR1 reads MDHEN; CDR2 reads SYDVKM. CDR3 residues: CASSPLRFTNYGYTF. CDR3 in DNA: TGTGCCAGCAGCCCGCTCAGGTTTACTAACTATGGCTACACCTTC.